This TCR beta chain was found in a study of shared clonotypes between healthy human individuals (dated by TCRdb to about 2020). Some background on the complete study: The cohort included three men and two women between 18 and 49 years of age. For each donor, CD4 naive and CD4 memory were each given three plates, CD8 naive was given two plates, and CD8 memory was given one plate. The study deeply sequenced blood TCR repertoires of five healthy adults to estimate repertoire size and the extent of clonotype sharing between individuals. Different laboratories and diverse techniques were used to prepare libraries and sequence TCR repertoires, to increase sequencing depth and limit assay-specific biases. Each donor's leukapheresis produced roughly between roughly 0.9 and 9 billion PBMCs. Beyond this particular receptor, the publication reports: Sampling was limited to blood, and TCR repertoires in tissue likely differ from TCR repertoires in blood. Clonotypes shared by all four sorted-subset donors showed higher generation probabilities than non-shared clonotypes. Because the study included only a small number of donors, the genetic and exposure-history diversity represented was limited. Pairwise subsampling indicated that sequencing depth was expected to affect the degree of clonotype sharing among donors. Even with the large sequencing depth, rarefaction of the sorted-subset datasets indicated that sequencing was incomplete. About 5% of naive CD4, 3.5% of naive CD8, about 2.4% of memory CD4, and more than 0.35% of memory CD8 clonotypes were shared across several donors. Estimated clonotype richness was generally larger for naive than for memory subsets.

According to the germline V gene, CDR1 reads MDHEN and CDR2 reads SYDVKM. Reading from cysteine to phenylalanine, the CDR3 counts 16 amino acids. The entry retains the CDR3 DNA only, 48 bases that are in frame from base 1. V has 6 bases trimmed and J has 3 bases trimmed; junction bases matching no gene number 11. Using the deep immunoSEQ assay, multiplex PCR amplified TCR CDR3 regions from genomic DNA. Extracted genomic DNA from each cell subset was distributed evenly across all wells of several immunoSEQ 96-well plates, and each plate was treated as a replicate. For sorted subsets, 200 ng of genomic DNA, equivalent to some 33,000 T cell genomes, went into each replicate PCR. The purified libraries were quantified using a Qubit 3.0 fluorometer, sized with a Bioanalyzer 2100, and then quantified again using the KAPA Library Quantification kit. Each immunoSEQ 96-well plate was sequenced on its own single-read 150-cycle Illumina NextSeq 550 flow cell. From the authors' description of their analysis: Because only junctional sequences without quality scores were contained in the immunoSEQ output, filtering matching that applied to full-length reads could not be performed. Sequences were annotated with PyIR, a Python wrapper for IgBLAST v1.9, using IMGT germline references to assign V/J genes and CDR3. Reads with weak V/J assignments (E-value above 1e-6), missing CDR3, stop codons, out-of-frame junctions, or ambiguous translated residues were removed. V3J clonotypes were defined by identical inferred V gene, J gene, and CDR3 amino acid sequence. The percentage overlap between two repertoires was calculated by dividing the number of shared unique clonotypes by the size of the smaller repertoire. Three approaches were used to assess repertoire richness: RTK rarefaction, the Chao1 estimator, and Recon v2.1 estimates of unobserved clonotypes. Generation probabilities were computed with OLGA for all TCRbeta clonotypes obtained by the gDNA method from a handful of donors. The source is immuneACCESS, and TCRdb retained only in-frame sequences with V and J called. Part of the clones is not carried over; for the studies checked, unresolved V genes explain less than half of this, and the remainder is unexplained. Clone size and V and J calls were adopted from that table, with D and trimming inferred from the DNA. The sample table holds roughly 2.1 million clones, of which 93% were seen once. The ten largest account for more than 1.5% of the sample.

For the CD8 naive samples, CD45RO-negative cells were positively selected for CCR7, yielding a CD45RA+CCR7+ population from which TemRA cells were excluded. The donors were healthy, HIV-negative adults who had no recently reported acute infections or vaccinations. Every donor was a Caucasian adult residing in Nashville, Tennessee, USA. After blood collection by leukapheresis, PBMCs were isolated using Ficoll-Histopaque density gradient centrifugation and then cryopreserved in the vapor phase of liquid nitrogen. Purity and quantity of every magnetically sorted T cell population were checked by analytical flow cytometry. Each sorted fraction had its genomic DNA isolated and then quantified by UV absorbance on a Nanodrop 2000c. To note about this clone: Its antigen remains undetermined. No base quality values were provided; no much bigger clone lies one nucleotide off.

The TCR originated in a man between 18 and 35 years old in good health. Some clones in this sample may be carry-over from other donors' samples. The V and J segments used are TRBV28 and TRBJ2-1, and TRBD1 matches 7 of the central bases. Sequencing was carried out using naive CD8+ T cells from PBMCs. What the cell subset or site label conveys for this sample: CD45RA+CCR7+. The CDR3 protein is CASRPPERQGYNEQFF. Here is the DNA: TGTGCCAGCAGACCCCCTGAAAGACAGGGCTACAATGAGCAGTTCTTC.